This T cell receptor beta chain was sequenced during a study of beta chain features in type 1 diabetes. Germline CDR1 MGHRA, CDR2 YSYEKL. The length of the CDR3 is 13 residues. V was trimmed by 4 bases and J by 5 bases, leaving 10 bases between them. Stem cell-like memory, regulatory, central memory and naive CD4+ cells were sorted via CD45RO/CCR7/CD25/CD127/CD95/CD27. Investigators reverse transcribed all isolated RNA, so they sequenced expressed TCRB transcripts. Assay: immunoSEQ multiplex PCR; the TCRdb copy retains only in-frame clones and omits some. The sample lists 970,000 or so clones, roughly a sixth occurring once. Findings and caveats of the study: In all four CD4+ subsets, TCRB CDR3 length was significantly, moderately reduced in type 1 diabetes. When VDJ junctions were examined, type 1 diabetes patients showed fewer insertions and more deletions.

This clone was recorded a few times. As yet, its antigen is unknown. Sequencing input: naive CD4+ T cells from blood. The chain joins TRBV4-1 to TRBJ2-3; tentative D call: TRBD2 (5 bases). This receptor was obtained from a woman younger than 35 in good health. The CDR3 loop is CASSPLGGDTQYF. Here the CDR3 DNA reads TGCGCCAGCAGCCCCCTTGGAGGAGATACGCAGTATTTT.